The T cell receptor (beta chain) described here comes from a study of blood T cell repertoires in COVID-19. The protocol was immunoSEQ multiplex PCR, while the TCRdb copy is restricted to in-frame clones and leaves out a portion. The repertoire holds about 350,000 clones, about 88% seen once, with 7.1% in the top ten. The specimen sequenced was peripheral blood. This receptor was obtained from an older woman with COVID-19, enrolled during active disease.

CDR3 residues: CASSLGRGGNQPQHF. The CDR3 DNA sequence: TGTGCCAGCAGCTTAGGGAGGGGTGGCAATCAGCCCCAGCATTTT. The chain carries TRBV7-7 and TRBJ1-5; possibly TRBD1 for D (5 bases). The ends were cut back, 1 base at V and 2 bases at J, with 9 bases in the middle. This CDR3 spans 15 amino acids. Looked up from germline, CDR1 is SSHAT and CDR2 is FNYEAQ (reference sequence).